These T cell receptor beta chains were read from a single sample in a study of T cell responses to AZD1222 COVID-19 vaccine. Measured with immunoSEQ multiplex PCR; TCRdb has only the in-frame clones, and not every one. The sample includes about 56,000 clones, 70% to 90% of them seen just once. The sample in question was peripheral blood, obtained on day 0 of AZD1222 vaccination. These receptors all come from an adult in good health. The CDR3 runs from the conserved cysteine through the conserved F or W. D genes are given only for firm matches. Expanded clones are given a class, and other clones once, few, many or no size at all.

TRBJ1-3 TRBD1 NA TRBV29-1 CSVRTGSGNTIYF TGCAGCGTGCGGACAGGGTCAGGAAACACCATATATTTT
TRBJ2-3 TRBD2 NA TRBV7-9 CASSSTGLAGGRGPDTQYF TGTGCCAGCAGCTCCACCGGACTAGCGGGGGGGCGAGGGCCAGATACGCAGTATTTT
TRBJ2-3 TRBD2 NA TRBV7-3 CASSAYGGGLTDTQYF TGTGCCAGCAGCGCATACGGCGGGGGGCTCACAGATACGCAGTATTTT
TRBJ1-1 NA NA TRBV24-1 CATSDWGAEAFF TGTGCCACCAGTGATTGGGGGGCTGAAGCTTTCTTT
TRBJ1-6 TRBD1 NA TRBV5-1 CASSLVNRTGGKRASPLHF TGCGCCAGCAGCTTGGTTAATAGGACAGGGGGCAAAAGGGCTTCACCCCTCCACTTT
TRBJ2-4 TRBD2 NA TRBV19 CASSIAVAGQNIQYF TGTGCCAGTAGTATAGCGGTAGCGGGTCAAAACATTCAGTACTTC
TRBJ2-1 TRBD1 once TRBV6-5 CASAGQGANEQFF TGTGCCAGCGCAGGACAGGGGGCGAATGAGCAGTTCTTC
TRBJ2-7 TRBD1 NA TRBV5-1 CASSLAIGQGGSYEQYF TGCGCCAGCAGCTTGGCTATCGGACAGGGTGGCTCCTACGAGCAGTACTTC
TRBJ2-6 NA NA TRBV19 CASRGRDPGANVLTF TGTGCCAGTAGAGGTAGGGACCCTGGGGCCAACGTCCTGACTTTC
TRBJ1-5 TRBD1 NA TRBV4-1 CASSQEGYRGNQPQHF TGCGCCAGCAGCCAAGAAGGGTACAGGGGAAATCAGCCCCAGCATTTT
TRBJ1-1 NA NA TRBV12-3/TRBV12-4 CATINVRRAFF TGTGCCACTATAAACGTCCGGAGAGCTTTCTTT
TRBJ2-3 TRBD2 NA TRBV15 CATSRDSGTSNTDTQYF TGTGCCACCAGCAGAGATAGTGGGACTAGTAATACAGATACGCAGTATTTT
TRBJ1-1 TRBD1 NA TRBV7-3 CASSLPGQGEKNTEAFF TGTGCCAGCAGCTTGCCGGGACAGGGGGAGAAGAACACTGAAGCTTTCTTT
TRBJ2-7 TRBD1 NA TRBV4-2 CASSQSRGLTSYEQYF TGTGCCAGCAGCCAAAGCAGGGGGCTGACCTCCTACGAGCAGTACTTC
TRBJ1-2 TRBD1 few TRBV4-1 CASSQATGETFYGYTF TGCGCCAGCAGCCAGGCGACAGGGGAAACCTTCTATGGCTACACCTTC
TRBJ2-5 NA NA TRBV6-6 CASSLGQFQETQYF TGTGCCAGCAGTTTAGGACAATTCCAAGAGACCCAGTACTTC
TRBJ1-6 NA few TRBV7-3 CASSYGRDSPLHF TGTGCCAGCAGTTATGGACGGGATTCACCCCTCCACTTT
TRBJ1-4 NA NA TRBV19 CASSIGQGVEKLFF TGTGCCAGTAGTATTGGGCAGGGTGTCGAAAAACTGTTTTTT
TRBJ1-2 NA once TRBV2 CASSGAFGNYGYTF TGTGCCAGCAGTGGGGCCTTCGGGAACTATGGCTACACCTTC
TRBJ2-5 NA NA TRBV3-1/TRBV3-2 CASQTENRETQYF TGTGCCTCCCAGACCGAAAATAGAGAGACCCAGTACTTC
TRBJ1-2 NA NA TRBV6-5 CASSYRQGRGYGYTF TGTGCCAGCAGTTACAGGCAGGGACGGGGGTATGGCTACACCTTC
TRBJ2-6 NA NA TRBV10-1 CASSGGSSGANVLTF TGCGCCAGCAGTGGGGGTAGCTCTGGGGCCAACGTCCTGACTTTC
TRBJ1-4 NA NA TRBV6-1 CASSEREKLFF TGTGCCAGCAGTGAAAGGGAAAAACTGTTTTTT
TRBJ1-3 NA once TRBV30 CASRLGPSGNTIYF TGTGCCTCCCGCCTCGGGCCCTCTGGAAACACCATATATTTT
TRBJ1-6 TRBD1 NA TRBV7-3 CASSSGQGLNSPLHF TGTGCCAGCAGCTCAGGACAGGGGCTTAATTCACCCCTCCACTTT
TRBJ1-4 TRBD1 NA TRBV4-1 CASSPRRTGLYEKLFF TGCGCCAGCAGCCCCCGACGGACAGGGCTGTATGAAAAACTGTTTTTT
TRBJ2-7 NA NA TRBV10-1 CASSEARPYEQYF TGCGCCAGCAGTGAAGCTCGACCCTACGAGCAGTACTTC
TRBJ2-6 NA NA TRBV18 CASSPSSGSGANVLTF TGTGCCAGCTCACCGAGTAGCGGCTCTGGGGCCAACGTCCTGACTTTC
TRBJ1-4 NA NA TRBV6-2/TRBV6-3 CASGPFRVQGKLFF TGTGCCAGCGGCCCTTTTCGGGTGCAGGGAAAACTGTTTTTT
TRBJ2-5 TRBD2 NA TRBV6-1 CASSEASGGQETQYF TGTGCCAGCAGTGAAGCTAGCGGGGGGCAAGAGACCCAGTACTTC
TRBJ2-3 NA NA TRBV7-9 CASSVSTDTQYF TGTGCCAGCAGCGTTAGCACAGATACGCAGTATTTT
TRBJ2-6 NA few TRBV6-1 CASSDFRGSGANVLTF TGTGCCAGCAGTGATTTTCGGGGGTCTGGGGCCAACGTCCTGACTTTC
TRBJ2-7 NA once TRBV5-6 CASSLLGVSYEQYF TGTGCCAGCAGCTTATTAGGTGTTTCCTACGAGCAGTACTTC
TRBJ1-4 NA NA TRBV7-2 CASSTVGVNEKLFF TGTGCCAGCAGCACCGTGGGGGTTAACGAAAAACTGTTTTTT
TRBJ2-1 NA NA TRBV3-1/TRBV3-2 CASSQAWGAARMGNEQFF TGTGCCAGCAGCCAGGCGTGGGGGGCGGCCCGGATGGGCAATGAGCAGTTCTTC
TRBJ2-1 NA few TRBV20-1 CSASLAEQFF TGCAGTGCTAGCTTGGCTGAGCAGTTCTTC
TRBJ1-2 TRBD1 once TRBV19 CASSRPPGQGYGYTF TGTGCCAGTAGCCGTCCTCCGGGACAGGGGTATGGCTACACCTTC
TRBJ2-6 NA NA TRBV27 CASSLSGSGANVLTF TGTGCCAGCAGTTTATCGGGGTCTGGGGCCAACGTCCTGACTTTC
TRBJ1-1 NA few TRBV19 CASRGTTEEAFF TGTGCCAGTAGGGGAACTACAGAAGAAGCTTTCTTT
TRBJ2-7 NA NA TRBV7-8 CASSLVFYEQYF TGTGCCAGCAGCTTAGTGTTCTACGAGCAGTACTTC
TRBJ2-3 TRBD2 NA TRBV19 CASRGRVNTDTQYF TGTGCCAGTAGGGGGAGGGTAAACACAGATACGCAGTATTTT
TRBJ1-1 NA NA TRBV14 CASSHSGGLNTEAFF TGTGCCAGCAGCCATTCCGGGGGGTTGAACACTGAAGCTTTCTTT
TRBJ1-1 NA NA TRBV6-5 CASTFINLNTEAFF TGTGCCAGCACTTTCATAAATCTGAACACTGAAGCTTTCTTT
TRBJ2-7 NA NA TRBV28 CASSLGGRSSYEQYF TGTGCCAGCAGTTTGGGGGGGCGGAGCTCCTACGAGCAGTACTTC
TRBJ1-2 TRBD1 NA TRBV6-5 CASSSTGAYGYTF TGTGCCAGCAGTTCGACAGGGGCCTATGGCTACACCTTC
TRBJ1-2 TRBD1 NA TRBV4-2 CASSQGDGTGGNYGYTF TGTGCCAGCAGCCAAGGGGACGGGACAGGGGGCAACTATGGCTACACCTTC
TRBJ1-1 TRBD1 once TRBV11-2 CASSLDWEGTGSQAFF TGTGCCAGCAGCTTAGATTGGGAAGGGACAGGGTCACAAGCTTTCTTT
TRBJ2-3 TRBD2 NA TRBV10-3 CAISGTSGGADTQYF TGTGCCATCAGTGGGACTAGCGGGGGGGCAGATACGCAGTATTTT
TRBJ2-1 NA NA TRBV20-1 CSASQARGGAHNEQFF TGCAGTGCTAGTCAGGCAAGGGGGGGGGCCCACAATGAGCAGTTCTTC
TRBJ2-1 NA NA TRBV6-5 CASSRDSTGRNEQFF TGTGCCAGCAGCCGGGACTCCACCGGTCGCAATGAGCAGTTCTTC